This T cell receptor (beta chain) was documented in a study of graft-versus-host responses after intestinal transplantation. Study at large: Transplants given to recipients were multivisceral, liver-intestinal, or isolated intestinal. Regarding the study as a whole: Early post-transplant HvG declines tracked with peak circulating GvH clone levels. Some GvH clones appeared in ileal mucosa or blood before recipient bone marrow.

This table comes from immunoSEQ multiplex PCR, and its TCRdb copy is limited to in-frame clones, with some not included. This table holds just over 7,500 clones, less than 98% found once. Details on this clone: The antigen remains unidentified.

Germline CDR1 is WNHNN and CDR2 is SYGVQD (reference sequence). Trimming took 3 bases from V and 4 from J, leaving 7 bases between them. The CDR3 covers 13 residues. The source is a human patient who received an intestinal transplant, so some T cells may come from the graft donor. The genes are TRBV10-1 and TRBJ2-1, with D unclear. This material consisted of PBMCs, taken 23 days after intestinal transplant. The CDR3 reads CASSDGRYNEQFF. The CDR3, as DNA: TGCGCCAGCAGTGACGGAAGATACAATGAGCAGTTCTTC.